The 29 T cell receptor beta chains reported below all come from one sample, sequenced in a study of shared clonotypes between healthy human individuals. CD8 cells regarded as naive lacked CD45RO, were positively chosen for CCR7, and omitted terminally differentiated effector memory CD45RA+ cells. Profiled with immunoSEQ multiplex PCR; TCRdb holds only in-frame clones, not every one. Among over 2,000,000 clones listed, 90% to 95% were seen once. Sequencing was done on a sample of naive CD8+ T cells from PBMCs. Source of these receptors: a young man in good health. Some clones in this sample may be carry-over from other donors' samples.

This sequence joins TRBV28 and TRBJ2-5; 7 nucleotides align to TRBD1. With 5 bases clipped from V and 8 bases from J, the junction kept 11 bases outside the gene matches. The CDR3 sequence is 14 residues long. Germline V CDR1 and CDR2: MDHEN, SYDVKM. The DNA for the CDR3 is TGTGCCAGCAGTCAAATGGGCCAGGGGGAAACCCAGTACTTC. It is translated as CASSQMGQGETQYF.

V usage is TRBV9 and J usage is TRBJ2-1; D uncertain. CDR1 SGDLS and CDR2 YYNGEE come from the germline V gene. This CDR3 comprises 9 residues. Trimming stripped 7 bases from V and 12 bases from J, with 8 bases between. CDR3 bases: TGTGCCAGCTTCGGAATGCAGTTCTTC. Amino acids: CASFGMQFF.

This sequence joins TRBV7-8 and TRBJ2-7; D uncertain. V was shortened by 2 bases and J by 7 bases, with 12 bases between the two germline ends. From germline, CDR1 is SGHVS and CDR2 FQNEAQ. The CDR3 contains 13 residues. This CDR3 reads CASSLFGNQEQYF. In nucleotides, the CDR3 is TGTGCCAGCAGCTTATTTGGCAATCAAGAGCAGTACTTC.

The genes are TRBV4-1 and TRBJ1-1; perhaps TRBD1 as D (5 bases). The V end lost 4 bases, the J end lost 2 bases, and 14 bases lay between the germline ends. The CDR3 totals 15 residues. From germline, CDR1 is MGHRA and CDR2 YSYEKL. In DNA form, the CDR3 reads TGCGCCAGCAGCCCCAGGGACGGGGAAAACACTGAAGCTTTCTTT. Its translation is CASSPRDGENTEAFF.

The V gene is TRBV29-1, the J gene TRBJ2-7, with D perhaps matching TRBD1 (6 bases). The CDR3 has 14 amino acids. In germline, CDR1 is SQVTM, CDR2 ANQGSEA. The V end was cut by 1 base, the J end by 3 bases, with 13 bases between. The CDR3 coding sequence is TGCAGCGTTGAAGTGGAAACAGGGTTCTACGAGCAGTACTTC. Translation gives CSVEVETGFYEQYF.

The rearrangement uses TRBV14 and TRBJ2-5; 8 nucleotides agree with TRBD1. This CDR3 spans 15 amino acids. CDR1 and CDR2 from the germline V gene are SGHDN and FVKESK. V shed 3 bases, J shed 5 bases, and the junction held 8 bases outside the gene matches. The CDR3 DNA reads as TGTGCCAGCAGCCATCGCCTCAGGGGGCGGGAGACCCAGTACTTC. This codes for CASSHRLRGRETQYF.

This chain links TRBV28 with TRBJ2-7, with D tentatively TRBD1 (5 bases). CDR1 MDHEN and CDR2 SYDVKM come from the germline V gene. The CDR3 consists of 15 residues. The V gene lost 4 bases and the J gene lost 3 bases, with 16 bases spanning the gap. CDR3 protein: CASSYSPDSFYEQYF. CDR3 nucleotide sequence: TGTGCCAGCAGTTATTCCCCCGACAGTTTCTACGAGCAGTACTTC.

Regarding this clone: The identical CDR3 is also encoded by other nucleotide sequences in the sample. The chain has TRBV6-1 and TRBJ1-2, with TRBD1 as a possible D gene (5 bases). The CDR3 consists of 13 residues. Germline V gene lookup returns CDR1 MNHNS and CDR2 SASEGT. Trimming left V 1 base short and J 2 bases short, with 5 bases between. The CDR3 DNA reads TGTGCCAGCAGTGAAGGGGGGAACTATGGCTACACCTTC. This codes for CASSEGGNYGYTF.

CDR3 loop: CASSSREAEQYF. CDR3 DNA: TGTGCCAGCAGCTCGAGGGAGGCCGAGCAGTACTTC. This chain links TRBV7-9 with TRBJ2-7; tentative D call: TRBD2 (6 bases). V lost 4 bases and J 6 bases, leaving 10 bases between the germline ends. The CDR3 is 12 amino acids. In germline, CDR1 is SEHNR, CDR2 FQNEAQ (reference sequence). The full variable domain, with the rest looked up from reference TRBV7-9 and TRBJ2-7, is DTGVSQNPRHKITKRGQNVTFRCDPISEHNRLYWYRQTLGQGPEFLTYFQNEAQLEKSRLLSDRFSAERPKGSFSTLEIQRTEQGDSAMYLCASSSREAEQYFGPGTRLTVT.

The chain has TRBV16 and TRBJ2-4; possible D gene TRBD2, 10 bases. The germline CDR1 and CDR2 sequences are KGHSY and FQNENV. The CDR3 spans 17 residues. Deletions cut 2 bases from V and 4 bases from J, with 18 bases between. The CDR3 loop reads CASSQELAGQGKNIQYF. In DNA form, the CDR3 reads TGTGCCAGCAGCCAAGAACTAGCGGGACAGGGTAAAAACATTCAGTACTTC.

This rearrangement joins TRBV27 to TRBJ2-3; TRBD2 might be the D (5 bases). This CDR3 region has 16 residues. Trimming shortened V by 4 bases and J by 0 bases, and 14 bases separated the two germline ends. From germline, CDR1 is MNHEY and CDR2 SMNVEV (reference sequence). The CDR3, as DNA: TGTGCCAGCAGTTCCCAATCTAGGACTAGCACAGATACGCAGTATTTT. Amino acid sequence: CASSSQSRTSTDTQYF.

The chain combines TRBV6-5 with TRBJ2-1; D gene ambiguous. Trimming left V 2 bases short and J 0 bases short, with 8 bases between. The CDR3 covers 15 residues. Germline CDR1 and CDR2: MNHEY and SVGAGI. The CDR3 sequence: CASSYRPSSYNEQFF. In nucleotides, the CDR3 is TGTGCCAGCAGTTACCGTCCTAGCTCCTACAATGAGCAGTTCTTC.

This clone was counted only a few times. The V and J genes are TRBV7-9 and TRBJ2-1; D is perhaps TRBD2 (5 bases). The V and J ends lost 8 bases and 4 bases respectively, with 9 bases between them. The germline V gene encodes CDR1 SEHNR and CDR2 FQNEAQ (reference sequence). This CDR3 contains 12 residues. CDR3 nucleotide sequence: TGTGCCAGCGAGAGGGAGTACAATGAGCAGTTCTTC. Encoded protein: CASEREYNEQFF.

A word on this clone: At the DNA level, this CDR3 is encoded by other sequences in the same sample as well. In DNA form, the CDR3 reads TGTGCCAGCAGTTCAGGGAGTTCTGGAAACACCATATATTTT. Amino acids: CASSSGSSGNTIYF. V usage is TRBV28 and J usage is TRBJ1-3; TRBD1 might be the D (5 bases). This CDR3 region has 14 residues. Germline V gene sequence: CDR1 MDHEN, CDR2 SYDVKM. V gave up 4 bases and J gave up 1 base, with 8 bases separating them.

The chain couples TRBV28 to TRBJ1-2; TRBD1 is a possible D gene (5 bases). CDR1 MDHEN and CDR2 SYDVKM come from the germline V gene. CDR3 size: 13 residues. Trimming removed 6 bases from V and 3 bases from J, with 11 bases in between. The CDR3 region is CASRGDSYYGYTF. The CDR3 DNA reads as TGTGCCAGCAGGGGGGACTCTTACTATGGCTACACCTTC.

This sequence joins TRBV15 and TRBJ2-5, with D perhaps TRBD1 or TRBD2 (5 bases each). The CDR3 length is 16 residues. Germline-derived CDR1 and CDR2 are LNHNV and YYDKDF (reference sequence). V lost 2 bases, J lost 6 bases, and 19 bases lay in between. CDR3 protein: CATSRLESVGVKTQYF. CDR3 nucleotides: TGTGCCACCAGCAGACTGGAATCTGTGGGGGTGAAGACCCAGTACTTC.

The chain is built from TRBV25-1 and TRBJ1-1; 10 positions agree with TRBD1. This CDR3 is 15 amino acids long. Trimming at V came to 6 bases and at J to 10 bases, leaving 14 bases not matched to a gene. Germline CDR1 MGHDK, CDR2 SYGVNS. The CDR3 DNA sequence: TGTGCCAGCAGCGACAGGGGGCCAAATGAGGATGTAGCTTTCTTT. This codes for CASSDRGPNEDVAFF.

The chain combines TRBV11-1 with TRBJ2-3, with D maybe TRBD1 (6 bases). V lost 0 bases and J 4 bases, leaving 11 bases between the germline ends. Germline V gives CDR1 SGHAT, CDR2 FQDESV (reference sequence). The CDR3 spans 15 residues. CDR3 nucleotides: TGTGCCAGCAGCTTAGCCGAGGGGGAATCAGATACGCAGTATTTT. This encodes CASSLAEGESDTQYF. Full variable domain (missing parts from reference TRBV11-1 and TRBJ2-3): EAEVAQSPRYKITEKSQAVAFWCDPISGHATLYWYRQILGQGPELLVQFQDESVVDDSQLPKDRFSAERLKGVDSTLKIQPAELGDSAMYLCASSLAEGESDTQYFGPGTRLTVL.

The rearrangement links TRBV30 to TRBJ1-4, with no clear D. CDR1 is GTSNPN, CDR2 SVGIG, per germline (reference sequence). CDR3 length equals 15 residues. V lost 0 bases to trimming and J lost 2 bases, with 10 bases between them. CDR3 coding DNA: TGTGCCTGGAGTGTTTGGCAGGCGACTAATGAAAAACTGTTTTTT. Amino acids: CAWSVWQATNEKLFF. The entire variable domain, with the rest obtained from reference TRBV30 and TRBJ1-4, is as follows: SQTIHQWPATLVQPVGSPLSLECTVEGTSNPNLYWYRQAAGRGLQLLFYSVGIGQISSEVPQNLSASRPQDRQFILSSKKLLLSDSGFYLCAWSVWQATNEKLFFGSGTQLSVL.

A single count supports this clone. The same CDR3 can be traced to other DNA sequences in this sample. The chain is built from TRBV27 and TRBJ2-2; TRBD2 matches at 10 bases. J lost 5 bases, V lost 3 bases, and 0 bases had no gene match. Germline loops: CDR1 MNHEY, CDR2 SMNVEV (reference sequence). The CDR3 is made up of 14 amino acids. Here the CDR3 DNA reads TGTGCCAGCAGTTTTAGCGGGGGGACCGGGGAGCTGTTTTTT. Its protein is CASSFSGGTGELFF.

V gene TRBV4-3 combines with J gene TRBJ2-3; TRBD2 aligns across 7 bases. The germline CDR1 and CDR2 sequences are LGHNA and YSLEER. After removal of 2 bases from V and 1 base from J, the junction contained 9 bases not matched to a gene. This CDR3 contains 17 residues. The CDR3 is CASSQRPPSGRTDTQYF. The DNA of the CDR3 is TGCGCCAGCAGCCAACGTCCCCCTAGCGGACGCACAGATACGCAGTATTTT.

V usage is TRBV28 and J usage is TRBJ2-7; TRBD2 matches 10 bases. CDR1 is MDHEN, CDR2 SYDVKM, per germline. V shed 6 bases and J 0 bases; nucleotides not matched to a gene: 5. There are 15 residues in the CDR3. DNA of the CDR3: TGTGCCAGCAGCAAACTAGCGGGGTCCTCCTACGAGCAGTACTTC. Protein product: CASSKLAGSSYEQYF.

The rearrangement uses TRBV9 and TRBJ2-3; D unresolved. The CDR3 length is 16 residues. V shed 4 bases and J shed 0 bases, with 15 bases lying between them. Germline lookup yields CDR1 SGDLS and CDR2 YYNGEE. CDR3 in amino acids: CASSLQVGASTDTQYF. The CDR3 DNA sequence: TGTGCCAGCAGCCTCCAAGTGGGCGCTAGCACAGATACGCAGTATTTT.

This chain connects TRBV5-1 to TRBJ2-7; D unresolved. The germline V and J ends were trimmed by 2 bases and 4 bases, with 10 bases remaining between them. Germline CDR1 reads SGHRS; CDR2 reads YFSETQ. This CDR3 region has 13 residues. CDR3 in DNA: TGCGCCAGCAGCTTTCAGGCTACTTACGAGCAGTACTTC. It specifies CASSFQATYEQYF. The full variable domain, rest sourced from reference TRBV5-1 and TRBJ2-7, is KAGVTQTPRYLIKTRGQQVTLSCSPISGHRSVSWYQQTPGQGLQFLFEYFSETQRNKGNFPGRFSGRQFSNSRSEMNVSTLELGDSALYLCASSFQATYEQYFGPGTRLTVT.

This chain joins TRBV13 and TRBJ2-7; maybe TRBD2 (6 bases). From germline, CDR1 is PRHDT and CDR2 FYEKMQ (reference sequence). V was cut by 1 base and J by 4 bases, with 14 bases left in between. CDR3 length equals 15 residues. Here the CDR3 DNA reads TGTGCCAGCAGCTTAGACGGAAACGGGGGTTACGAGCAGTACTTC. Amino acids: CASSLDGNGGYEQYF.

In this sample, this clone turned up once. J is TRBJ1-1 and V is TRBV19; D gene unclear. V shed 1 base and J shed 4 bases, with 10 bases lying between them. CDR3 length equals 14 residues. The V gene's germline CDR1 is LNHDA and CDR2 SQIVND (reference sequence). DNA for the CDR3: TGTGCCAGTAGTATAGTAGTCGAGGCCACTGAAGCTTTCTTT. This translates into CASSIVVEATEAFF.

CDR3 amino acids: CASRAGTDTGELFF. CDR3 nucleotide sequence: TGCGCCAGCAGAGCCGGGACAGACACCGGGGAGCTGTTTTTT. The chain uses TRBV23-1 and TRBJ2-2; 7 nucleotides line up with TRBD1. TRBV23-1 is an ORF, with its function uncertain. The CDR3 covers 14 residues. The V and J ends lost 6 bases and 3 bases, in that order; junction bases with no gene match: 4.

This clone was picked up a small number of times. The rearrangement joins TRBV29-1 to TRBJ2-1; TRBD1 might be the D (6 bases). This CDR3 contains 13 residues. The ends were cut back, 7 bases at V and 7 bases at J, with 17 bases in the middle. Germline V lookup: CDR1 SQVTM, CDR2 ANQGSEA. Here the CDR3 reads CSAEGVMGNEQFF. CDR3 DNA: TGCAGCGCTGAGGGGGTAATGGGAAATGAGCAGTTCTTC.

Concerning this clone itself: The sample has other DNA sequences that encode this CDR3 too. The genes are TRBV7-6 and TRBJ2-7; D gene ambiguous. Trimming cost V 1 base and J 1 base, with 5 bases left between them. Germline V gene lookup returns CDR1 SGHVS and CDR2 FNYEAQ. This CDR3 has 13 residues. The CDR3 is CASSLGVSYEQYF. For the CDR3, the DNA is TGTGCCAGCAGCTTAGGGGTATCCTACGAGCAGTACTTC.